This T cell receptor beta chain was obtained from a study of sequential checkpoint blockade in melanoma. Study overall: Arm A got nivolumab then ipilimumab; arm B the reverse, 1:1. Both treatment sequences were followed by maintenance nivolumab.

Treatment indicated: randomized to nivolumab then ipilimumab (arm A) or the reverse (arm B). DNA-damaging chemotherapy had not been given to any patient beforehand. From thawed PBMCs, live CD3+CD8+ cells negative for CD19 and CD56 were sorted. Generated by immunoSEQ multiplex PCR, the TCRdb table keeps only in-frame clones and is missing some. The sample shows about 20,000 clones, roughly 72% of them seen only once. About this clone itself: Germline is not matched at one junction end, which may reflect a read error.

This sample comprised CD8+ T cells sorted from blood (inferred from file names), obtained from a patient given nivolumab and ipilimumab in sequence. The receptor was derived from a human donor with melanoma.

Written as DNA, the CDR3 is TGTGCCAGCAGCCAAGAGATATCGGGGGGGCGTTACGAGCAGTACTTC. Its protein is CASSQEISGGRYEQYF. The chain employs TRBV4-1 and TRBJ2-7, with 8 bases aligning to TRBD2. The CDR3 sequence is 16 residues long. Germline V CDR1 and CDR2: MGHRA, YSYEKL.